This T cell receptor (beta chain) was captured by sequencing in a study of OX40 agonist ivuxolimab in advanced cancers. Study details: Each patient was given ivuxolimab into a vein every 2 weeks, at 0.01 to 10 mg/kg. Dose-escalation cases comprised hepatocellular carcinoma, melanoma, renal cell or head and neck cancer.

CDR1 and CDR2 (germline): SGHRS, YFSETQ. The CDR3 is 15 residues long. V was clipped by 6 bases and J by 1 base, with 11 bases between them. Data came from immunoSEQ multiplex PCR; TCRdb stores just in-frame clones and leaves some out. This sample has approximately 77,000 clones; approximately 87% occur once, and the top ten carry under 8.5%. Collection of blood occurred at baseline, at cycle 4 day 1, and at cycle 7 day 1. This chain connects TRBV5-1 to TRBJ2-6, with D perhaps matching TRBD1 (7 bases). The source of this sequence is an adult with an advanced solid tumor such as melanoma, head and neck, liver or kidney cancer. Here the sequenced sample was CD4+ or CD8+ T cells sorted from blood, taken in a trial of the OX40 agonist ivuxolimab. This CDR3 reads CASIPGGSGANVLTF. CDR3 in DNA: TGCGCCAGCATCCCAGGGGGGTCTGGGGCCAACGTCCTGACTTTC. The whole variable domain, filled in from reference TRBV5-1 and TRBJ2-6, reads KAGVTQTPRYLIKTRGQQVTLSCSPISGHRSVSWYQQTPGQGLQFLFEYFSETQRNKGNFPGRFSGRQFSNSRSEMNVSTLELGDSALYLCASIPGGSGANVLTFGAGSRLTVL.